This TCR beta chain came from a study of blood T cell repertoires in COVID-19. The table came from immunoSEQ multiplex PCR; TCRdb's copy has only in-frame clones and leaves some out. This sample has about 110,000 clones; about 70% occur once, and the top ten carry roughly 0.86%. CDR3 length: 17 residues. The V end lost 2 bases, the J end lost 4 bases, and 20 bases lay between the germline ends. The origin of this receptor is a human donor with acute or convalescent COVID-19. The donor label of this sample is uncertain. This chain connects TRBV6-7 to TRBJ1-2; maybe TRBD1 (6 bases). TRBV6-7 is labeled an ORF, and its function is uncertain. Source material: peripheral blood. This CDR3 reads CASSYGDRSPLGYGYTF. CDR3 in DNA: TGTGCCAGCAGTTACGGCGACAGGTCCCCCCTTGGCTATGGCTACACCTTC.